Below are 21 T cell receptor beta chains sequenced from a single sample in a study of response to subunit inactivated influenza vaccine. Each CDR3 protein is one row after TCRdb ran MiXCR on the RT-PCR reads. The table records fewer than 800,000 distinct CDR3 sequences, about a sixth of them present only once. Sequencing used PBMCs from blood, obtained approximately 12 days after vaccination. All receptors come from a man over 45 who received an inactivated influenza vaccine.

This clonotype occurred a few times. V usage is TRBV28 and J usage is TRBJ2-1, with D possibly matching TRBD2 (5 bases). Germline V gene lookup returns CDR1 MDHEN and CDR2 SYDVKM. Between the trimmed V and J ends, which lost 6 bases and 2 bases, there was a span of 20 bases. The length of the CDR3 is 17 residues. The CDR3 sequence: CASSRGLADITYNEQFF. The CDR3 DNA reads TGTGCCAGCAGCCGAGGGCTAGCTGATATAACCTACAATGAGCAGTTCTTC.

The chain employs TRBV28 and TRBJ1-2, with D possibly TRBD1 on 5 matching bases. Germline CDR1 is MDHEN and CDR2 is SYDVKM. With 7 bases removed from V and 4 bases from J, the gap between germline ends came to 13 bases. This CDR3 region has 13 residues. The CDR3: CASTWGRSYGYTF. CDR3 coding DNA: TGTGCCAGCACCTGGGGCAGATCCTATGGCTACACCTTC.

In its sample, this clonotype was seen a few times. One junction end disagrees with the germline gene, perhaps due to a read error. The chain employs TRBV7-2 and TRBJ2-7; no definite D call. Germline V gives CDR1 SGHTA, CDR2 FQGNSA. The CDR3 runs 15 residues. In DNA, the CDR3 is TGTGCCAGCAGGTTAGCTCCAGCTAGCTCCTACGAGCAGTACTTC. Its protein is CASRLAPASSYEQYF.

This clonotype occurred a few times. This rearrangement joins TRBV7-9 to TRBJ2-7; the D gene could be TRBD1 or TRBD2 (5 bases each). There are 17 residues in the CDR3. Germline CDR1 is SEHNR and CDR2 is FQNEAQ (reference sequence). V lost 0 bases and J 1 base, leaving 16 bases between the germline ends. Written as DNA, the CDR3 is TGTGCCAGCAGCTTAGCGCGTTCGGGGCCTCTGTCCTACGAGCAGTACTTC. This encodes CASSLARSGPLSYEQYF.

CDR3 nucleotide sequence: TGTGCCAGCAGTTCCGGGACAGGGGTCGAGCAGTACTTC. Translating it yields CASSSGTGVEQYF. V and J are TRBV6-6 and TRBJ2-7; 10 bases map to TRBD1. This CDR3 region has 13 residues. Germline lookup yields CDR1 MNHNY and CDR2 SVGAGI (reference sequence). V was clipped by 4 bases and J by 6 bases; unmatched bases: 3.

This clonotype turned up a few times. This sequence joins TRBV6-2 or TRBV6-3 and TRBJ2-5; D ambiguous. From germline, CDR1 is MNHEY and CDR2 SVGEGT. V gave up 6 bases and J gave up 4 bases, with 6 bases separating them. CDR3 length: 11 residues. CDR3 DNA sequence: TGTGCCAGCAGCCATTTAGAGACCCAGTACTTC. Translating gives CASSHLETQYF.

Ten or more counts support this clonotype. The chain recombines TRBV5-1 with TRBJ2-3; 9 bases match TRBD1. CDR1 and CDR2 from the germline V gene are SGHRS and YFSETQ. J was trimmed by 4 bases and V by 0 bases; bases with no gene match: 9. CDR3 length: 17 amino acids. CDR3 sequence: CASSLAAGTGKADTQYF. Written as DNA, the CDR3 is TGCGCCAGCAGCTTGGCCGCAGGGACAGGGAAAGCAGATACGCAGTATTTT.

The CDR3 coding sequence is TGTGCCAGCAAGACGACCCAGGGGGTCTACGAGCAGTACTTC. It codes for CASKTTQGVYEQYF. The chain couples TRBV28 to TRBJ2-7, with 7 bases aligning to TRBD1. This CDR3 comprises 14 residues. Germline V gene lookup returns CDR1 MDHEN and CDR2 SYDVKM. V trimming: 7 bases; J trimming: 3 bases; junction bases outside the gene matches: 9. The full variable domain, with the rest looked up from reference TRBV28 and TRBJ2-7, is DVKVTQSSRYLVKRTGEKVFLECVQDMDHENMFWYRQDPGLGLRLIYFSYDVKMKEKGDIPEGYSVSREKKERFSLILESASTNQTSMYLCASKTTQGVYEQYFGPGTRLTVT.

CDR3 DNA sequence: TGTGCCATCAGCCGGGACAGTAATAGCAATCAGCCCCAGCATTTT. It encodes CAISRDSNSNQPQHF. The chain has TRBV10-3 and TRBJ1-5, with 7 bases identical to TRBD1. CDR3 length equals 15 residues. V dropped 6 bases and J dropped 0; count of bases not matched to a gene: 5. CDR1 ENHRY and CDR2 SYGVKD come from the germline V gene.

The gene calls are TRBV11-3 and TRBJ2-3; D not certain. With 5 bases removed from V and 2 bases from J, the gap between germline ends came to 11 bases. From germline, CDR1 is SGHNT and CDR2 YENEEA. This CDR3 region has 14 residues. CDR3 coding DNA: TGTGCCAGCAGCAAGTCTCACATCACAGATACGCAGTATTTT. It encodes CASSKSHITDTQYF.

In this sample, this clonotype turned up a few times. The chain is built from TRBV7-9 and TRBJ2-1; 11 bases map to TRBD2. Germline V gene lookup returns CDR1 SEHNR and CDR2 FQNEAQ (reference sequence). CDR3 size: 15 residues. J lost 4 bases, V lost 5 bases, and 4 bases had no gene match. Here the CDR3 DNA reads TGTGCCAGCAGCATACTAGCGGGAGCTTACAATGAGCAGTTCTTC. It translates to CASSILAGAYNEQFF. Filled out from reference TRBV7-9 and TRBJ2-1, the complete variable domain reads DTGVSQNPRHKITKRGQNVTFRCDPISEHNRLYWYRQTLGQGPEFLTYFQNEAQLEKSRLLSDRFSAERPKGSFSTLEIQRTEQGDSAMYLCASSILAGAYNEQFFGPGTRLTVL.

The rearrangement links TRBV12-3 or TRBV12-4 to TRBJ2-5; the D call may be TRBD1 or TRBD2 (7 bases each). Trimming removed 6 bases at V and 5 bases at J, with 16 bases between. This CDR3 has 14 residues. This CDR3 reads CASRGIQGGETQYF. In DNA, the CDR3 is TGTGCCAGCAGAGGGATTCAGGGGGGGGAGACCCAGTACTTC.

This clonotype was recorded a few times. The rearrangement links TRBV7-2 to TRBJ1-1; D gene ambiguous. Trimming took 5 bases from V and 4 from J, leaving 8 bases between them. CDR1 and CDR2 from the germline V gene are SGHTA and FQGNSA. This CDR3 spans 12 amino acids. The CDR3 coding sequence is TGTGCCAGCAGCCCAGGCGTCACTGAAGCTTTCTTT. This codes for CASSPGVTEAFF.

This clonotype was counted a few times. The chain uses TRBV5-4 and TRBJ2-1; the match to TRBD1 covers 7 bases. V dropped 6 bases and J dropped 0; count of bases not matched to a gene: 6. Germline loops: CDR1 SGHNT, CDR2 YYREEE (reference sequence). The CDR3 is 15 amino acids. The CDR3 protein is CASNPGTVSYNEQFF. In DNA form, the CDR3 reads TGTGCCAGCAATCCCGGGACAGTCTCCTACAATGAGCAGTTCTTC.

This clonotype was seen only a few times. The rearrangement links TRBV6-2 or TRBV6-3 to TRBJ2-7; 11 nucleotides match TRBD2. Germline values: CDR1 MNHEY, CDR2 SVGEGT. The CDR3 is 16 amino acids. Trimming took 4 bases from V and 2 from J; bases not matched to a gene: 7. This CDR3 is CASSWPGLAAPYEQYF. The CDR3 DNA follows: TGTGCCAGCAGTTGGCCGGGACTAGCGGCACCCTACGAGCAGTACTTC.

The rearrangement links TRBV27 to TRBJ2-7, with 10 bases aligning to TRBD1. This CDR3 has 15 amino acids. The V and J ends lost 5 bases and 6 bases, in that order; junction bases with no gene match: 10. CDR1 is MNHEY, CDR2 SMNVEV, per germline (reference sequence). The CDR3 region is CASSRRDRGSSEQYF. The CDR3 nucleotides read TGTGCCAGCAGTAGGAGGGACAGGGGTTCTTCCGAGCAGTACTTC.

The chain joins TRBV6-1 to TRBJ2-2, with D possibly being TRBD1 or TRBD2 (5 bases each). CDR3 length: 13 amino acids. V lost 8 bases and J lost 8, with 15 bases in between. CDR1 is MNHNS and CDR2 is SASEGT in the germline V gene. CDR3 residues: CASLWDPRGELFF. The CDR3 DNA follows: TGTGCCAGCCTCTGGGACCCGCGAGGGGAGCTGTTTTTT.

The V call is TRBV18, the J call TRBJ1-5; tentatively, D is TRBD1 (5 bases). The CDR3 is 13 amino acids. Trimming pared 4 bases from V and 5 bases from J, leaving 9 bases between. Germline loops: CDR1 KGHSH, CDR2 LQKENI. The CDR3 DNA sequence: TGTGCCAGCTCACTTCAGGGTGATCAGCCCCAGCATTTT. Translating it yields CASSLQGDQPQHF.

This clonotype was found many times. The CDR3 bases are TGCAGTGCTAGAAGCCTAGCGGGGTACACAGATACGCAGTATTTT. This sequence encodes CSARSLAGYTDTQYF. The J gene is TRBJ2-3, the V gene TRBV20-1, with TRBD2 matching over 9 bases. J gave up 2 bases and V 2 bases, and 5 bases lay outside the gene matches. Germline CDR1 and CDR2: DFQATT and SNEGSKA (reference sequence). This CDR3 contains 15 residues.

There are a few counts of this clonotype. This chain uses TRBV7-2 with TRBJ2-1; no clear D gene. V lost 5 bases and J 9 bases, leaving 8 bases between the germline ends. The CDR3 has 11 amino acids. CDR1 SGHTA and CDR2 FQGNSA come from the germline V gene. In DNA, the CDR3 is TGTGCCAGCAGCCCGTTTGGTGAGCAGTTCTTC. Translation gives CASSPFGEQFF.

This clonotype was observed a handful of times. The chain joins TRBV12-3 or TRBV12-4 to TRBJ2-7; 8 bases map to TRBD1. There are 14 residues in the CDR3. The V and J ends lost 7 bases and 0 bases, in that order; junction bases with no gene match: 5. For the CDR3, the DNA is TGTGCCAGCAAGTCCGGGACAGGCTCCTACGAGCAGTACTTC. It is translated as CASKSGTGSYEQYF.